This TCR beta chain emerged from a study of blood T cell repertoires in COVID-19. Study at large: Donors in the United States, Italy and Spain gave samples during acute or convalescent COVID-19.

There are 16 residues in the CDR3. Trimming shortened V by 4 bases and J by 3 bases, and 19 bases separated the two germline ends. Germline CDR1 is SNHLY and CDR2 is FYNNEI. Participants were aged about 18 to 100 years from some 24 US areas. Clinical history as reported by participants underpinned cohort assignment. In its sample, this clone was seen a few times. Original processing methods: Amplification with reference gene primers provided the estimates of nucleated cell counts. The repertoire was sequenced with immunoSEQ multiplex PCR; TCRdb's copy has only in-frame clones and lacks some. V and J calls plus clone size are reproduced from that table; the DNA served to infer D and trimming. Of roughly 230,000 clones listed, 80% to 85% were seen once; the top ten hold around 3.6%.

The V gene is TRBV2, the J gene TRBJ2-7; D is possibly TRBD2 (6 bases). The sequence derives from a man between 50 and 59 years old who had recovered from COVID-19. The sequenced sample consisted of PBMCs or T cells enriched from blood (not recorded which). As DNA, the CDR3 is TGTGCCAGCAGTGCCCTTTCTGGGACTGGGGGCTACGAGCAGTACTTC. Translating it yields CASSALSGTGGYEQYF.